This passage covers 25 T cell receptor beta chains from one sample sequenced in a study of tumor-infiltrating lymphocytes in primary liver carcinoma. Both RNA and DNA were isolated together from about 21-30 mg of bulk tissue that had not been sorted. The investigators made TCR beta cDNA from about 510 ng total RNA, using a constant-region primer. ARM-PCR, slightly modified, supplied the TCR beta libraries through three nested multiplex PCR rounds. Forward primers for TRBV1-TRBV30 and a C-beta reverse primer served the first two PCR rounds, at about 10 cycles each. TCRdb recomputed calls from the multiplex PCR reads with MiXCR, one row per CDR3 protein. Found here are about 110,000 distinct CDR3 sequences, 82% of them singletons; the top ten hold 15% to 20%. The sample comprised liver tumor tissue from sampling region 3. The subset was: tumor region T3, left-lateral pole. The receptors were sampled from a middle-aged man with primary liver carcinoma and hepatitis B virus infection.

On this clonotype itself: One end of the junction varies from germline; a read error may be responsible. In DNA, the CDR3 is TGTGCTAGCAGTTCGGACTACACCGGGGTGCTGTTTTTT. Translating it yields CASSSDYTGVLFF. V and J are TRBV12-3 or TRBV12-4 and TRBJ2-2; weak D call: TRBD2 (6 bases). The CDR3 runs to 13 residues.

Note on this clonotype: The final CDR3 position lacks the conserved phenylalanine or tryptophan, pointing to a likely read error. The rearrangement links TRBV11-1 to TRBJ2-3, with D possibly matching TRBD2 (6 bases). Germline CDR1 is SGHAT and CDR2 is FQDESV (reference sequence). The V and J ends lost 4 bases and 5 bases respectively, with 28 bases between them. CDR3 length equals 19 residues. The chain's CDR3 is CASSSGGSSVGARIDTQYL. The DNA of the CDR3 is TGTGCCAGCAGCTCCGGGGGAAGCTCTGTTGGAGCCCGCATAGATACGCAGTATTTG.

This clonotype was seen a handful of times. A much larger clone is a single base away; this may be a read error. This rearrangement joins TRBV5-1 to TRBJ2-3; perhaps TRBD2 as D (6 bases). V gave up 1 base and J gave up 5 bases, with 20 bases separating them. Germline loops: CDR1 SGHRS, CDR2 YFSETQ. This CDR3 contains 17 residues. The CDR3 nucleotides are TGCGCCAGCAGCTTGCCAGGGAGGATCGACGGCATAGATACGCAGTATTTT. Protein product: CASSLPGRIDGIDTQYF.

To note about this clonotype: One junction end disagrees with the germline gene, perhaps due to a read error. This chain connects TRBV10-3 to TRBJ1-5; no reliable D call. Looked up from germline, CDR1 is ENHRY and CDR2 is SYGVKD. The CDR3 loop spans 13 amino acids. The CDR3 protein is CAISDGENQSQHF. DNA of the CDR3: TGTGCCATCAGTGATGGGGAGAATCAGTCCCAGCATTTT.

DNA of the CDR3: TGTGCCTGCGGGGACATGGCATCCTACAATGAGCAGTTCTTC. Translating it yields CACGDMASYNEQFF. This chain connects TRBV30 to TRBJ2-1, with TRBD1 as a possible D gene (6 bases). The CDR3 length is 14 residues. Deletions cut 6 bases from V and 1 base from J, with 13 bases between. Germline V gene data show CDR1 as GTSNPN and CDR2 as SVGIG (reference sequence). Full variable domain (missing parts from reference TRBV30 and TRBJ2-1): SQTIHQWPATLVQPVGSPLSLECTVEGTSNPNLYWYRQAAGRGLQLLFYSVGIGQISSEVPQNLSASRPQDRQFILSSKKLLLSDSGFYLCACGDMASYNEQFFGPGTRLTVL.

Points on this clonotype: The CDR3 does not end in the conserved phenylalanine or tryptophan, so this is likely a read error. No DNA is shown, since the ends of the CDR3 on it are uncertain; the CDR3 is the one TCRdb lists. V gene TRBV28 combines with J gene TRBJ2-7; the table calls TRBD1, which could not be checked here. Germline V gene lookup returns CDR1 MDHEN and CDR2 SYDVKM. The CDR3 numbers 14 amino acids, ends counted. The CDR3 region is CASTRRGLSSEQHL.

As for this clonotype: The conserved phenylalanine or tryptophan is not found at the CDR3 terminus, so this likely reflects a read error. CDR3 DNA sequence: TGTACCAGCAGCTTAACGCGAGTATCTGGCTACACCTTA. Translation: CTSSLTRVSGYTL. The rearrangement uses TRBV11-2 and TRBJ1-2; D call uncertain. Germline V CDR1 and CDR2: SGHAT, FQNNGV. CDR3 length equals 13 residues.

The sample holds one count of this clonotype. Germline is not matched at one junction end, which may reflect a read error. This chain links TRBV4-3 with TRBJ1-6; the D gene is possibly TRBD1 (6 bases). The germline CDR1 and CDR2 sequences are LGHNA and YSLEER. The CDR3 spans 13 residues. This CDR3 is CAGSPGQNSPLHF. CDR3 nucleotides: TGCGCCGGCAGCCCCGGACAGAATTCACCCCTTCACTTT.

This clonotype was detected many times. For the CDR3, the DNA is TGTGCCTGGAGAGGTCAGGAGGACACCGGGGAGCTGTTTTTT. Translating it yields CAWRGQEDTGELFF. The V call is TRBV30, the J call TRBJ2-2, with D possibly TRBD2 on 5 matching bases. V was pared by 3 bases and J by 3 bases, with 11 bases between. The germline CDR1 and CDR2 sequences are GTSNPN and SVGIG (reference sequence). The CDR3 runs to 14 residues.

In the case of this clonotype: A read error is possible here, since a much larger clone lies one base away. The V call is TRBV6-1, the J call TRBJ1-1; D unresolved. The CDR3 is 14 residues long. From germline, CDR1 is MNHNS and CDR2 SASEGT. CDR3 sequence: CASNHGRGGTGAFF. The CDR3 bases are TGTGCCAGCAATCACGGACGGGGAGGCACTGGAGCTTTCTTT.

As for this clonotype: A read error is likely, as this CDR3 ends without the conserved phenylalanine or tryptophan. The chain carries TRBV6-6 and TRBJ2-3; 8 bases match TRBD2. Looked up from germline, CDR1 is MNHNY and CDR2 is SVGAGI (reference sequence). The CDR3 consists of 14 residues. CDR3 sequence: CVSSRTSQGDTQYY. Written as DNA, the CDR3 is TGTGTCAGCAGTCGGACTAGCCAGGGAGATACGCAGTATTAT.

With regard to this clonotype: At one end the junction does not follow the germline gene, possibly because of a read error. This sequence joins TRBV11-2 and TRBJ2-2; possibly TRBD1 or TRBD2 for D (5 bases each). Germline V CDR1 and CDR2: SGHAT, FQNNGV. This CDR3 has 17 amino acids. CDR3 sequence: CTTGPGRAGENTGELFF. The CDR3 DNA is TGTACCACCGGCCCGGGGCGGGCTGGGGAAAACACCGGGGAGCTGTTTTTC.

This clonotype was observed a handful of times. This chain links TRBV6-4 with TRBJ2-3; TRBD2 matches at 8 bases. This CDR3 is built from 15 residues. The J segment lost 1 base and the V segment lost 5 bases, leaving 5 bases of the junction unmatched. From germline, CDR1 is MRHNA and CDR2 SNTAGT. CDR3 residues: CASSKAGAGTDTQYF. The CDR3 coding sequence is TGTGCCAGCAGTAAAGCGGGAGCGGGCACAGATACGCAGTATTTT.

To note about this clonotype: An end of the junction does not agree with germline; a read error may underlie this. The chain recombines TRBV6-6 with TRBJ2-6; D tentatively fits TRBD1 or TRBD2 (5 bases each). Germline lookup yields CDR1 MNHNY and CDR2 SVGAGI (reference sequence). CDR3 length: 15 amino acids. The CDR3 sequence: CAISTREDGTNVLTF. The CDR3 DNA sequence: TGTGCCATCAGTACTAGGGAAGATGGGACCAACGTCCTGACATTC.

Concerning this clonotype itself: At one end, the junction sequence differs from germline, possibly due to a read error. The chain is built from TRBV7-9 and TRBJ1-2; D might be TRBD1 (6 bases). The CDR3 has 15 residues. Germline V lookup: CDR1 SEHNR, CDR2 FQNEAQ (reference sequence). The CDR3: CASSKGTRGDYGYTF. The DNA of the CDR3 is TGTGCCAGCAGCAAAGGGACAAGGGGCGACTATGGCTACACGTTC.

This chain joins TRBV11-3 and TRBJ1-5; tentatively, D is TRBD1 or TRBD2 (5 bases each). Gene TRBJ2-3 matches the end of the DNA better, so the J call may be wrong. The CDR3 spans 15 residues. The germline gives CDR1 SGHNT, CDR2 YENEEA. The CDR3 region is CASDLDLGVAQPQYF. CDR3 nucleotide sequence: TGTGCCAGCGACTTAGATCTGGGGGTGGCTCAACCCCAGTATTTT.

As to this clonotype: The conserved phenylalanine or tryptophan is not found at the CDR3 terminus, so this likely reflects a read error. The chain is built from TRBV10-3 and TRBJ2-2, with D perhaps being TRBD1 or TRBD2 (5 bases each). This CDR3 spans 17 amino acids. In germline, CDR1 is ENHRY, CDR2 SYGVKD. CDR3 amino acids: CAISSQGVGANTGELFL. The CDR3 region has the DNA TGTGCCATCAGTAGTCAGGGTGTGGGAGCGAATACCGGGGAGCTGTTTCTT.

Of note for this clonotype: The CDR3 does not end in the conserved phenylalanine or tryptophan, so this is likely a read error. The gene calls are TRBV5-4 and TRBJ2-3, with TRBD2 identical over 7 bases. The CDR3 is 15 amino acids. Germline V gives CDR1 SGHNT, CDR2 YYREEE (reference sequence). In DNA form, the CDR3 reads TGTGCCGGCAGCCCCTCGGGGGGATTCACAGATACGCAGTATTTA. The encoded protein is CAGSPSGGFTDTQYL.

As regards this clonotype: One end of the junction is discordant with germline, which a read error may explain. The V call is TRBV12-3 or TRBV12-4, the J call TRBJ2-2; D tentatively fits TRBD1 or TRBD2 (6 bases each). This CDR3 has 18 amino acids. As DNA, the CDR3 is TGTGTCAGCAGCTTCCCTAAGGGGGGCTTAGCGAACACCGGGGAGCTGTTTTTT. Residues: CVSSFPKGGLANTGELFF.

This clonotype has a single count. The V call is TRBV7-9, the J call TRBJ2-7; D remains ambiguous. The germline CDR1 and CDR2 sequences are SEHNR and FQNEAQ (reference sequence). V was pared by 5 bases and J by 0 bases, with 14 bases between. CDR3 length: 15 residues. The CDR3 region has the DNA TGTGCCAGCAGCCTGGACCTCCAAACCTCCTACGAGCAGTACTTC. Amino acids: CASSLDLQTSYEQYF.

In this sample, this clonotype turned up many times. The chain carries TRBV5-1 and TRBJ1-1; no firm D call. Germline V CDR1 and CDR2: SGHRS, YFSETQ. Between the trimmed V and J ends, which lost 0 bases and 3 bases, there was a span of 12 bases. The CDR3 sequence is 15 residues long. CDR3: CASSLAMGEYTEAFF. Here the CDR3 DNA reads TGCGCCAGCAGCTTGGCCATGGGCGAGTACACTGAAGCTTTCTTT.

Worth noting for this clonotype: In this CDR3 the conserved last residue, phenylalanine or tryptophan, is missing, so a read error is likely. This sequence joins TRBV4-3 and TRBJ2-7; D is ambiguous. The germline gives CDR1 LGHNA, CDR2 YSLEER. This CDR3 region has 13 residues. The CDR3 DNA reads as TGCGCCAGTAGCCAAGAACAGCGCTACGAGCAGTACTTA. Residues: CASSQEQRYEQYL.

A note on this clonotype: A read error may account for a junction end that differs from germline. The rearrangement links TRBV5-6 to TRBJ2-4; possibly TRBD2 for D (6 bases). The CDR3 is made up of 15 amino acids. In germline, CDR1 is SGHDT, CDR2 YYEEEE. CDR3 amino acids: CTSSLEGLAKSIQYF. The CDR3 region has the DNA TGTACCAGCAGCCTGGAGGGGCTAGCCAAAAGCATTCAGTACTTC.

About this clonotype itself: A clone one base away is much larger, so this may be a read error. Here the CDR3 DNA reads TGTGCCAGCACTTTATCCGGATCCACCAATGAGCAGTTCTTC. Amino acids: CASTLSGSTNEQFF. The J gene is TRBJ2-1, the V gene TRBV28; D gene ambiguous. Germline V gene sequence: CDR1 MDHEN, CDR2 SYDVKM. The CDR3 runs to 14 residues.

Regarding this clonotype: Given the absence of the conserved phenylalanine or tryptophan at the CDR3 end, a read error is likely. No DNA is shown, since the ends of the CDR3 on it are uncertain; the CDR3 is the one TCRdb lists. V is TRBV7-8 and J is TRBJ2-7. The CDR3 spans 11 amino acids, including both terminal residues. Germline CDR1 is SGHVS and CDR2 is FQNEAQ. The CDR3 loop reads CAGSLSYERYL.